This entry features one TCR beta chain sequence. Its binding antigen is unknown. No much larger clone is present one base from it, and per-base qualities are unavailable. In Seattle, one collaborating source enrolled patients while the infection was active and tracked those patients longitudinally over the course of disease. Whole blood was collected in K2EDTA tubes by collaborating institutions according to the institutions' own protocols. For TCRbeta analysis, collaborators shipped samples in one of three forms: frozen whole blood, isolated PBMCs, or DNA extracted from either of those sample types. This record belongs to a study of blood T cell repertoires in COVID-19 (dated by TCRdb to about 2020). Study-level background: The collaborator samples originated in the United States, Italy and Spain and spanned the acute and convalescent phases of COVID-19. The prospective study material was composed of cDNA or gDNA derived from T cells, B-cell-depleted T cells, or PBMCs. Subjects who had been exposed to COVID-19, were actively infected with it, or had recovered from it provided the deeply sampled blood TCRbeta repertoires that made up the dataset. The repertoires were made available in a free public database intended to serve as a resource for research on the immune response to SARS-CoV-2. Samples were obtained from the ongoing ImmuneRACE study (first 160 participants) and from 1,254 subjects provided by 6 global collaborators. A de-identified subject ID, COVID-19 status, age in years and sex were almost always included in the sample metadata. Where available, HLA class I and class II types were obtained from metadata supplied by the sample provider rather than from assay-based typing.

Reading the germline V gene gives CDR1 SGHAT and CDR2 FQNNGV. There are 14 amino acids in the CDR3, from cysteine to phenylalanine inclusive. The CDR3 DNA has 42 bases and is translated from base 1. V was cut back by 2 bases and J by 8 bases, leaving a gap of 13 bases between them. Beyond this particular receptor, the publication reports: The quantity of clinical and demographic metadata differed by source and by participant and was supplied without curation.

The immunoSEQ Assay, a bias-controlled multiplex PCR, was used to amplify TCRbeta CDR3 regions from genomic DNA. Per the authors' processing: The number of nucleated cells in each sample was estimated from the amplification of reference gene primers within the assay. To quantify the absolute abundance of each unique TCRbeta CDR3 rearrangement, sequence reads were collapsed and filtered. Productive Simpson clonality was computed per sample as the square root of Simpson's diversity index over productive rearrangements. TCRdb's version of the immuneACCESS table is confined to in-frame rearrangements and falls short of the full clone set. An unresolved V gene accounts for under half of the shortfall where checked; the remainder is of unknown origin. Clonal size and the V and J genes are those of that table, whereas D and trimming came from the DNA. This sample lists tens of thousands of clones; about 83% were detected once. The ten largest clones take up approximately 6.9% of the sample.

This receptor was identified in a man in his thirties or forties with COVID-19, enrolled during active disease. The sequence joins TRBV11-2 to TRBJ2-1; the D gene identity is not certain. Source material: peripheral blood. CDR3 protein: CASSLNPATDEQFF. The DNA sequence is TGTGCCAGCAGCTTAAACCCGGCTACAGATGAGCAGTTCTTC.